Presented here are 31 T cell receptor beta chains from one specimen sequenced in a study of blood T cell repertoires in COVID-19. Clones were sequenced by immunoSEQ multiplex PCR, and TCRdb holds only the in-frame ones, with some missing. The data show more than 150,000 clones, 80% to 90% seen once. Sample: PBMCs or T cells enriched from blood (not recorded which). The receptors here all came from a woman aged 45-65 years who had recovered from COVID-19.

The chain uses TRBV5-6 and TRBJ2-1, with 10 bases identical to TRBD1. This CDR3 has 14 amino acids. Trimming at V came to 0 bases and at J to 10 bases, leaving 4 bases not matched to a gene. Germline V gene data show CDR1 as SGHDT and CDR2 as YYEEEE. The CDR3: CASSLGTGGNEQFF. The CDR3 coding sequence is TGTGCCAGCAGCTTGGGGACAGGGGGAAACGAGCAGTTCTTC.

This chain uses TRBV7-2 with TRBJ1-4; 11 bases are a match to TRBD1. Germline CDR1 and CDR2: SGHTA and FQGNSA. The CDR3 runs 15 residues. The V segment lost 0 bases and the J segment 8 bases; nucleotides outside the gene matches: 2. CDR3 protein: CASSLAGDRGEKLFF. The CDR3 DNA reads TGTGCCAGCAGCTTAGCGGGGGACAGGGGGGAAAAACTGTTTTTT.

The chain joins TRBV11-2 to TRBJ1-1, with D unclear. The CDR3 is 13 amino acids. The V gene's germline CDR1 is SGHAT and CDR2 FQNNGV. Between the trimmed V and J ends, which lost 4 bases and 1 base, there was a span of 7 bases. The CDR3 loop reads CASSSVWNTEAFF. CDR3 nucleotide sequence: TGTGCCAGCAGCTCGGTTTGGAACACTGAAGCTTTCTTT.

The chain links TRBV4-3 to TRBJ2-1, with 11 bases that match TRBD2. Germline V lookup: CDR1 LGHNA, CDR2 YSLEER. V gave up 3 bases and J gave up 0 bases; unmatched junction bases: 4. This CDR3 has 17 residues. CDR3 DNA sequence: TGCGCCAGCAGCCAGATAGCGGGAGGGAGCTCCTACAATGAGCAGTTCTTC. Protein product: CASSQIAGGSSYNEQFF.

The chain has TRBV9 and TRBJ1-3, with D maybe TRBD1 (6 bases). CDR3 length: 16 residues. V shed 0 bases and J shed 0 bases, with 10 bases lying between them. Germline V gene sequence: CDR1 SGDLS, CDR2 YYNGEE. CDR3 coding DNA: TGTGCCAGCAGCGTAGGAGGACAGAGCTCTGGAAACACCATATATTTT. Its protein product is CASSVGGQSSGNTIYF.

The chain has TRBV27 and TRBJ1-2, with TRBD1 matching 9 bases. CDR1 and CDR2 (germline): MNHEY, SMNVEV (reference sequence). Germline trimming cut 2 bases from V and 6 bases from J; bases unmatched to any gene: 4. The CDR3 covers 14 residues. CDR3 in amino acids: CASSLKGQGDGYTF. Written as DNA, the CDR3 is TGTGCCAGCAGTTTAAAGGGACAGGGCGATGGCTACACCTTC.

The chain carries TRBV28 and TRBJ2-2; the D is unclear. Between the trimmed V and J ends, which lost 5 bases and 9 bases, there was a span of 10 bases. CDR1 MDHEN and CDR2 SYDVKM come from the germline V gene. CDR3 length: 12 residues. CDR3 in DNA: TGTGCCAGCAGTCGGGTTATCCGGGAGCTGTTTTTT. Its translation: CASSRVIRELFF.

CDR3 sequence (DNA): TGTGCCAGCAGCTTAGGGACAGCCTCTAACTATGGCTACACCTTC. Its protein product is CASSLGTASNYGYTF. This sequence joins TRBV7-3 and TRBJ1-2; 7 bases agree with TRBD1. Germline assignment: CDR1 SGHTA and CDR2 FQGTGA. Unmatched junction bases numbered 3, after V lost 2 bases and J lost 0 bases. CDR3 length equals 15 residues.

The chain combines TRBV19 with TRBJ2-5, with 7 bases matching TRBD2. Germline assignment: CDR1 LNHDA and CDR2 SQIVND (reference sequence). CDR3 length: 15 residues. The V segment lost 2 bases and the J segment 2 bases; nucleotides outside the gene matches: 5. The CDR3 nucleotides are TGTGCCAGTAGTATACAGCGGGGTCGGCAAGAGACCCAGTACTTC. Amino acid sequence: CASSIQRGRQETQYF.

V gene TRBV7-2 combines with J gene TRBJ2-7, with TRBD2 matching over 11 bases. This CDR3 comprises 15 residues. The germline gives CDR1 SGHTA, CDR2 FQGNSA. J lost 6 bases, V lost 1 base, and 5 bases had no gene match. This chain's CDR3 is CASSLVAGGLVEQYF. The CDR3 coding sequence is TGTGCCAGCAGCTTAGTAGCGGGAGGGCTTGTCGAGCAGTACTTC.

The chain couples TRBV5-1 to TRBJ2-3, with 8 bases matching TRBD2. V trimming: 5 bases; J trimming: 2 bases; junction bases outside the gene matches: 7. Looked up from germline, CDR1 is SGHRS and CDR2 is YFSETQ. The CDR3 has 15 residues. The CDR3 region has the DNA TGCGCCAGCAGACCGACTAGCGAATACACAGATACGCAGTATTTT. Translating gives CASRPTSEYTDTQYF.

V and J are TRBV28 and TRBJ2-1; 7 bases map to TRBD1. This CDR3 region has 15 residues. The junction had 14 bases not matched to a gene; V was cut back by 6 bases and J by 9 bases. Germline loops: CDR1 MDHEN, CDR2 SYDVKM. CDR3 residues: CASSLHPTGAIEQFF. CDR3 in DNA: TGTGCCAGCAGCCTTCACCCCACAGGGGCGATTGAGCAGTTCTTC.

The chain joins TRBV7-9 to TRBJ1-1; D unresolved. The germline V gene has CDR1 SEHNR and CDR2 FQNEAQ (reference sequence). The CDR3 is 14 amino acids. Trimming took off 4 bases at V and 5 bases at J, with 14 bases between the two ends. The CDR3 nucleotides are TGTGCCAGCAGCTCCCCGTGGGCGCCTACTGAAGCTTTCTTT. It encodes CASSSPWAPTEAFF.

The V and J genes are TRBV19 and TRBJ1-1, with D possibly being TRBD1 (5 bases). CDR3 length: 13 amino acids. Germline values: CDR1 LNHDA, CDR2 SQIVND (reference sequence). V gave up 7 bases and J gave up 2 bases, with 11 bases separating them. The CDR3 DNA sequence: TGTGCCAGTACGCAGGGTAGAAACACTGAAGCTTTCTTT. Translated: CASTQGRNTEAFF.

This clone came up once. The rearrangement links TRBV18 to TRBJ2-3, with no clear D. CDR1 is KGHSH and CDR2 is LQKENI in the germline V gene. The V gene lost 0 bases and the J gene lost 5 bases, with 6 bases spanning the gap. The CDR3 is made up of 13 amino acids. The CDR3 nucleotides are TGTGCCAGCTCACCACCGAGTGGAGATACGCAGTATTTT. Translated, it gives CASSPPSGDTQYF.

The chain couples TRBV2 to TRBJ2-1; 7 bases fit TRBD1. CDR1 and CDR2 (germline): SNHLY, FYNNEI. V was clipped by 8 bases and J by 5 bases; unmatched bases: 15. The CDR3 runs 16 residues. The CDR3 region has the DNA TGTGCCAGCGTGGGAGTACAGGGGTCCCTCAACAATGAGCAGTTCTTC. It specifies CASVGVQGSLNNEQFF. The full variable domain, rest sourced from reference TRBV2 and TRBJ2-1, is EPEVTQTPSHQVTQMGQEVILRCVPISNHLYFYWYRQILGQKVEFLVSFYNNEISEKSEIFDDQFSVERPDGSNFTLKIRSTKLEDSAMYFCASVGVQGSLNNEQFFGPGTRLTVL.

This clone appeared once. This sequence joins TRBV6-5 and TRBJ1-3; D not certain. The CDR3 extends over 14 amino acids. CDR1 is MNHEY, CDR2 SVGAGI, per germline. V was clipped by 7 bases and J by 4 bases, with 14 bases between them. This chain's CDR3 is CASKLGSRGNTIYF. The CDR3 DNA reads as TGTGCCAGCAAACTCGGCAGCAGGGGAAACACCATATATTTT.

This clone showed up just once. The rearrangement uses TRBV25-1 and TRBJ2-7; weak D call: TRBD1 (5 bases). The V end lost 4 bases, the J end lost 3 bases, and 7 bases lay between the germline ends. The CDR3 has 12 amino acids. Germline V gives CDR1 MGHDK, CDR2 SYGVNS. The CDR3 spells CASSATGYEQYF. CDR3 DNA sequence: TGTGCCAGCAGTGCCACAGGCTACGAGCAGTACTTC.

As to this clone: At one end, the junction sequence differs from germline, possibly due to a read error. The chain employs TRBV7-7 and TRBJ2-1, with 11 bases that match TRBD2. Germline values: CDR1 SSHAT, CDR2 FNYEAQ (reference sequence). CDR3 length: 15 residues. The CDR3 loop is CASSLLAGVPNEQFF. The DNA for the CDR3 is TGTGCTAGCAGCTTACTAGCGGGAGTTCCGAATGAGCAGTTCTTC.

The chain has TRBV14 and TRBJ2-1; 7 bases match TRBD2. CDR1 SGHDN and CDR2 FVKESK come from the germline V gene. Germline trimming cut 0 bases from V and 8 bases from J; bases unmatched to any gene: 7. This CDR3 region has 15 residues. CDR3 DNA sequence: TGTGCCAGCAGCCAAGATAGGCCCCGGGGGGATGAGCAGTTCTTC. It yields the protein CASSQDRPRGDEQFF. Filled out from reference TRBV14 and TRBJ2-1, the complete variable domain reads EAGVTQFPSHSVIEKGQTVTLRCDPISGHDNLYWYRRVMGKEIKFLLHFVKESKQDESGMPNNRFLAERTGGTYSTLKVQPAELEDSGVYFCASSQDRPRGDEQFFGPGTRLTVL.

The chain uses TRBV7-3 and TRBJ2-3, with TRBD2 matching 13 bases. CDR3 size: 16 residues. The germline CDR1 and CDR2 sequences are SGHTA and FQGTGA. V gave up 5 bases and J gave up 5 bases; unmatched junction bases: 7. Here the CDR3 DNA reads TGTGCCAGCAGCCCACTAGCGGGGGGGCCTGGAGATACGCAGTATTTT. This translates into CASSPLAGGPGDTQYF.

The CDR3 DNA follows: TGTGCCAGCAGTGATCTTGGGCAGCCCAACACTGAAGCTTTCTTT. This gives the protein CASSDLGQPNTEAFF. The V and J genes are TRBV6-1 and TRBJ1-1; D remains ambiguous. Germline values: CDR1 MNHNS, CDR2 SASEGT. Trimming pared 3 bases from V and 2 bases from J, leaving 13 bases between. The CDR3 is made up of 15 amino acids.

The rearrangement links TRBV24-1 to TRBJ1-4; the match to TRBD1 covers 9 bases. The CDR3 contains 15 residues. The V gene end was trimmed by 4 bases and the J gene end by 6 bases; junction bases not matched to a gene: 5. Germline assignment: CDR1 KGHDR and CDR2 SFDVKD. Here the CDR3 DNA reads TGTGCCACCAGTGACCCGACAGGGGGGGATGAAAAACTGTTTTTT. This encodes CATSDPTGGDEKLFF.

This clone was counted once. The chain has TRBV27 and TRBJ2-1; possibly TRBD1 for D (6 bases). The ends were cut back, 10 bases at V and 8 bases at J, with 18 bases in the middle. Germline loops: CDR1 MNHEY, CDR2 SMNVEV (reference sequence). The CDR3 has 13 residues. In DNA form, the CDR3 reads TGTGCCACCAAAGGGATAGGGGGTTATGAGCAGTTCTTC. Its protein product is CATKGIGGYEQFF.

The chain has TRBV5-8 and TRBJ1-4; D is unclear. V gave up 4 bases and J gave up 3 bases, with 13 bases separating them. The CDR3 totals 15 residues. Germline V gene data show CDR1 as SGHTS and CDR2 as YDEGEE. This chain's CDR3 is CASSIQAAANEKLFF. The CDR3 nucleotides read TGTGCCAGCAGCATCCAAGCCGCGGCTAATGAAAAACTGTTTTTT.

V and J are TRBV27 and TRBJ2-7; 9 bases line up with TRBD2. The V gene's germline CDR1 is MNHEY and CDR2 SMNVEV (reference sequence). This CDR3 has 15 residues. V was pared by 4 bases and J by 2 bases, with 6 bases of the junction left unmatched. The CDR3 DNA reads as TGTGCCAGCAGTTCACGTAGCGGGGGAACCTACGAGCAGTACTTC. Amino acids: CASSSRSGGTYEQYF.

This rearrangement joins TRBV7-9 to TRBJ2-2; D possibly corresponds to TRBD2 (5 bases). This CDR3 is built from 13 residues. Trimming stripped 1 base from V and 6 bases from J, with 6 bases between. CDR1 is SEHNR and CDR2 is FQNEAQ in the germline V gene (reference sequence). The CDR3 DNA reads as TGTGCCAGCAGCTTAGAGGGAGCCGGGGAGCTGTTTTTT. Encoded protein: CASSLEGAGELFF.

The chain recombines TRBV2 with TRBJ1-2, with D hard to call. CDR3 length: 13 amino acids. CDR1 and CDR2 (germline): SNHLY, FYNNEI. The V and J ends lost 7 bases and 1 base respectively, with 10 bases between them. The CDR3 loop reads CASTDTFNYGYTF. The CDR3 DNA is TGTGCCAGCACAGATACCTTTAACTATGGCTACACCTTC.

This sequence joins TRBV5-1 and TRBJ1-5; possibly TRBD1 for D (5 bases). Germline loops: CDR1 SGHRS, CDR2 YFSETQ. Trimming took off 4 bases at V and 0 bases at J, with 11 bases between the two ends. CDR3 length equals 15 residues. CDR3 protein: CASSGGEDSNQPQHF. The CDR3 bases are TGCGCCAGCAGCGGGGGGGAAGATAGCAATCAGCCCCAGCATTTT.

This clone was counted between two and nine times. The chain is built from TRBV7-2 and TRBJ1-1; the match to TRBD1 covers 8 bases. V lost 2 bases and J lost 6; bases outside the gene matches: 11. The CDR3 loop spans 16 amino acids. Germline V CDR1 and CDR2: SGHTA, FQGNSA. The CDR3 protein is CASSLRRTAQGAEAFF. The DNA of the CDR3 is TGTGCCAGCAGCTTACGTAGGACGGCACAGGGGGCTGAAGCTTTCTTT.

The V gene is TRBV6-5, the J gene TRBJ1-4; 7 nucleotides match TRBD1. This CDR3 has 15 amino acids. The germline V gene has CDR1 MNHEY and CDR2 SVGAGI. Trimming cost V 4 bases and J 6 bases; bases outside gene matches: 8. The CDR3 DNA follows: TGTGCCAGCAGTTCCACGGGACAGACATATGAAAAACTGTTTTTT. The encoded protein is CASSSTGQTYEKLFF.